The text below deals with one T cell receptor (beta chain). No antigen is known for it. The sample belongs to a study of lymphopenia after photon versus proton radiotherapy. Study-wide findings and caveats: Survival link was tested only in deceased patients; proton benefit remains a possibility. Relative stability marked proton patients; photon patients lost diversity and naive cells. Post-nadir diversity loss with photons came from oligoclonal expansion, particularly CD8+ Temra cells. A bigger post-nadir fall in TCR diversity correlated inversely with survival time in deceased patients.

Only in-frame clones appear in the TCRdb table, and some are missing; sequencing was by immunoSEQ multiplex PCR. The profile covers about 83,000 clones, with around 83% appearing a single time and over 1.3% taken by the ten largest. This sequence was found in a man between 60 and 75 years old with pancreatic cancer. The starting material was peripheral blood, obtained from a patient treated with proton-based radiotherapy.

As DNA, the CDR3 is TGTGCCACCCAGGGACAGGGCGATCAGCCCCAGCATTTT. It is translated as CATQGQGDQPQHF. The rearrangement joins TRBV10-3 to TRBJ1-5; 9 positions match TRBD1. Per the germline V gene, CDR1 is ENHRY and CDR2 is SYGVKD. This CDR3 region has 13 residues. V gave up 10 bases and J gave up 5 bases; unmatched junction bases: 6.